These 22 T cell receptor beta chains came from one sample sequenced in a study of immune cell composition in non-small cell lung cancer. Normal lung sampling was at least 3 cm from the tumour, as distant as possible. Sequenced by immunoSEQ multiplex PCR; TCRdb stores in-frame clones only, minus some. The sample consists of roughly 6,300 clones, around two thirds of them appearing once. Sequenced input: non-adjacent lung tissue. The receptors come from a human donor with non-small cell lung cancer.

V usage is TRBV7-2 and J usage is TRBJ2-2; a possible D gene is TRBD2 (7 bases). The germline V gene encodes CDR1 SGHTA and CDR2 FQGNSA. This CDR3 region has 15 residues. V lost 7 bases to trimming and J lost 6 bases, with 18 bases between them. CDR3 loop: CASTPPGGAPGELFF. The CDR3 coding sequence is TGTGCCAGCACCCCTCCGGGGGGCGCCCCCGGGGAGCTGTTTTTT.

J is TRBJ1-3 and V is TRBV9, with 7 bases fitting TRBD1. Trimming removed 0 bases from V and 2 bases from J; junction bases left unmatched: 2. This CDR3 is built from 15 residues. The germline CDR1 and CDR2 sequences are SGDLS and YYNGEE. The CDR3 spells CASSVGGQPGNTIYF. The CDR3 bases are TGTGCCAGCAGCGTAGGGGGACAGCCTGGAAACACCATATATTTT.

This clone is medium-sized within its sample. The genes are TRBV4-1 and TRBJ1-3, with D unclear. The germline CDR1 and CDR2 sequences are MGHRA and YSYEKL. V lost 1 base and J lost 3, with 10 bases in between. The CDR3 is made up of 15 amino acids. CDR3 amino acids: CASSQGPYYGNTIYF. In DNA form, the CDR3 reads TGCGCCAGCAGCCAAGGACCATACTATGGAAACACCATATATTTT.

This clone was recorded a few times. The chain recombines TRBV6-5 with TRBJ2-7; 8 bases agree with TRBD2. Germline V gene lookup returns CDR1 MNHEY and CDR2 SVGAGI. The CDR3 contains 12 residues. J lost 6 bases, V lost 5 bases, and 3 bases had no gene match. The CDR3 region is CASSTGGLEQYF. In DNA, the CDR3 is TGTGCCAGCAGTACGGGAGGGCTCGAGCAGTACTTC.

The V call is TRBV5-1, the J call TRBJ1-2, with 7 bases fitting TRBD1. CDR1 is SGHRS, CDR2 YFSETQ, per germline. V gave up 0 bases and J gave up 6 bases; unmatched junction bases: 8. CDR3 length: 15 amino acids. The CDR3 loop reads CASSLGGTDTNGYTF. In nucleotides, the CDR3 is TGCGCCAGCAGCTTGGGTGGGACAGACACTAATGGCTACACCTTC.

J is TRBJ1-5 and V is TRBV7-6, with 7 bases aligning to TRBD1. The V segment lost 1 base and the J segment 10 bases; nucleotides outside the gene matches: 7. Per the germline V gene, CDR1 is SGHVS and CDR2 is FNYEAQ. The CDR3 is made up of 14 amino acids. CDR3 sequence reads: CASSLGDRVSPQHF. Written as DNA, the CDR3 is TGTGCCAGCAGCTTAGGAGACAGGGTTAGTCCCCAGCATTTT.

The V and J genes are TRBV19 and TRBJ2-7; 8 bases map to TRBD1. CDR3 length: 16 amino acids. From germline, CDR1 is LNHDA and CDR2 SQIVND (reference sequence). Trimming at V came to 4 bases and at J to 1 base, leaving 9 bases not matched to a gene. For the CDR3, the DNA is TGTGCCAGTAGTAAGGACTCCGGGACAGGTTCCTACGAGCAGTACTTC. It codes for CASSKDSGTGSYEQYF.

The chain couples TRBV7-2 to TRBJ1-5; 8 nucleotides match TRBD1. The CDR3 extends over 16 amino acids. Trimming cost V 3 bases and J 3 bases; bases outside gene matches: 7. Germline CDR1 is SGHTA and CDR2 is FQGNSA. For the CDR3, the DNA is TGTGCCAGCAGCTTCCTCGGACAGGGCAACAATCAGCCCCAGCATTTT. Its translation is CASSFLGQGNNQPQHF.

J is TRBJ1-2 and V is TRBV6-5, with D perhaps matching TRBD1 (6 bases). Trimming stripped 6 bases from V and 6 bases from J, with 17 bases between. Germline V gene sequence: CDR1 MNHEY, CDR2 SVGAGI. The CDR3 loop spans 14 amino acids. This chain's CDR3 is CASRATGYYDGYTF. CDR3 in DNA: TGTGCCAGCAGGGCTACAGGGTATTATGATGGCTACACCTTC.

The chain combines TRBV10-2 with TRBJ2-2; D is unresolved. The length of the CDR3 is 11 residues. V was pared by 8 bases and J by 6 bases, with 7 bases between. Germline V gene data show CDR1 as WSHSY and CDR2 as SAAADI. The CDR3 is CASRVAGELFF. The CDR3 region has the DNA TGCGCCAGCCGGGTGGCCGGGGAGCTGTTTTTT.

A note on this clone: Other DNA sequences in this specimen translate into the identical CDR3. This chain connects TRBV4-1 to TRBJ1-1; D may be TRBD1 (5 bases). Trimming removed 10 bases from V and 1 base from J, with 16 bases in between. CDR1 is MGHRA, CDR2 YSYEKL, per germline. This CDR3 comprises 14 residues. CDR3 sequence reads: CATRGPLRNTEAFF. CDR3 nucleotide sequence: TGCGCCACGCGGGGACCCCTGAGGAACACTGAAGCTTTCTTT.

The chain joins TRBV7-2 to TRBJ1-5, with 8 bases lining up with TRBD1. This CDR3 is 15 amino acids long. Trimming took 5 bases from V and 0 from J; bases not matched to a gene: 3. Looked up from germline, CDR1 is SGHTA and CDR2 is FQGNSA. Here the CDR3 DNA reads TGTGCCAGCAGCGGGGACAGGCTTAGCAATCAGCCCCAGCATTTT. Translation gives CASSGDRLSNQPQHF. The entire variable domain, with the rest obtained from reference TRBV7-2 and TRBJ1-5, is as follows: GAGVSQSPSNKVTEKGKDVELRCDPISGHTALYWYRQSLGQGLEFLIYFQGNSAPDKSGLPSDRFSAERTGGSVSTLTIQRTQQEDSAVYLCASSGDRLSNQPQHFGDGTRLSIL.

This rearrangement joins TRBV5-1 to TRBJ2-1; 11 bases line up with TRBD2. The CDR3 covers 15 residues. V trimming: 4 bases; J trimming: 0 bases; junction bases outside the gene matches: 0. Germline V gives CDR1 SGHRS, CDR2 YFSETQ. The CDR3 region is CASSGLAGSYNEQFF. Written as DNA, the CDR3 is TGCGCCAGCAGCGGACTAGCGGGCTCCTACAATGAGCAGTTCTTC.

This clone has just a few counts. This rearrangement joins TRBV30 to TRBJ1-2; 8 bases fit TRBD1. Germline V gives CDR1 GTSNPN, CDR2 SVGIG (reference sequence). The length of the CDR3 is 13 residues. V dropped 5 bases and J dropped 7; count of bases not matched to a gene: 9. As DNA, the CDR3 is TGTGCCTGGCACCGGGACAGGCCCACTGGCTACACCTTC. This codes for CAWHRDRPTGYTF.

In DNA, the CDR3 is TGTGCCAGCAGCTTCCGGACAGCCCGATATTCGAGCAATCAGCCCCAGCATTTT. This gives the protein CASSFRTARYSSNQPQHF. The chain combines TRBV5-4 with TRBJ1-5; a possible D gene is TRBD1 (6 bases). Germline CDR1 and CDR2: SGHNT and YYREEE (reference sequence). V was trimmed by 2 bases and J by 1 base, leaving 19 bases between them. CDR3 size: 18 residues.

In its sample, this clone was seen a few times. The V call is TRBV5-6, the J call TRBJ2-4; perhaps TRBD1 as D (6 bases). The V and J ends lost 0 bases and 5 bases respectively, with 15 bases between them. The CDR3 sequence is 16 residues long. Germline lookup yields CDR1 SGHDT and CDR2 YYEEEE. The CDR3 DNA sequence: TGTGCCAGCAGCTTGGGGTCGACAGGCCACCAAAACATTCAGTACTTC. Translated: CASSLGSTGHQNIQYF.

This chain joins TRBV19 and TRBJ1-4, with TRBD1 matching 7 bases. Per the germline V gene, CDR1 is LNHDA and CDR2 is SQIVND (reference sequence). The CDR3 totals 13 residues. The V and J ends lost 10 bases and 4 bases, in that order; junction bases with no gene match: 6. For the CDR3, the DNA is TGTGCCATTTCGACAGGGCGTAATGAAAAACTGTTTTTT. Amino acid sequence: CAISTGRNEKLFF. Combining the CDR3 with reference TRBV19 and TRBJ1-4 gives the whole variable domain DGGITQSPKYLFRKEGQNVTLSCEQNLNHDAMYWYRQDPGQGLRLIYYSQIVNDFQKGDIAEGYSVSREKKESFPLTVTSAQKNPTAFYLCAISTGRNEKLFFGSGTQLSVL.

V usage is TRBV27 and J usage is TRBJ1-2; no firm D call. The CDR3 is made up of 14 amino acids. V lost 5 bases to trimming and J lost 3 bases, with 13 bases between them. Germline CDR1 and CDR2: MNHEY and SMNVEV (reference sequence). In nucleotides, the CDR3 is TGTGCCAGCAGTCCCTTGGGAGGGCACTATGGCTACACCTTC. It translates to CASSPLGGHYGYTF.

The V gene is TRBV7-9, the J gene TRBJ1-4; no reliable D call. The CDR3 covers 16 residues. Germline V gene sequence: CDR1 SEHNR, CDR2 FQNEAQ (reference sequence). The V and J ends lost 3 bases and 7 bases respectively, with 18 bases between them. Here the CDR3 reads CASSFGSAGNVEKLFF. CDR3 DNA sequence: TGTGCCAGCAGCTTCGGGTCTGCGGGGAACGTTGAAAAACTGTTTTTT.

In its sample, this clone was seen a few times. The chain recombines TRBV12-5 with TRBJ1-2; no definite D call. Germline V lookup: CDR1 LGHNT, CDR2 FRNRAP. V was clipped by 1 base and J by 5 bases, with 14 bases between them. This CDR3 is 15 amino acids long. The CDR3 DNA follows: TGTGCTAGTGGTTTGGCCTCCGGGGTATGGTATGGCTACACCTTC. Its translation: CASGLASGVWYGYTF. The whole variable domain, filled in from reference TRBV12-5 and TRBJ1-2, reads DARVTQTPRHKVTEMGQEVTMRCQPILGHNTVFWYRQTMMQGLELLAYFRNRAPLDDSGMPKDRFSAEMPDATLATLKIQPSEPRDSAVYFCASGLASGVWYGYTFGSGTRLTVV.

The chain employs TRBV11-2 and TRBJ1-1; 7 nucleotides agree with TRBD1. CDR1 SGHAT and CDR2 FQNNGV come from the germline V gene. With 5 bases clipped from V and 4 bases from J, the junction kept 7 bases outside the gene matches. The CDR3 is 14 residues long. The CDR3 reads CASSLTGLGTEAFF. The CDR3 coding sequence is TGTGCCAGCAGCCTGACAGGGCTGGGCACTGAAGCTTTCTTT.

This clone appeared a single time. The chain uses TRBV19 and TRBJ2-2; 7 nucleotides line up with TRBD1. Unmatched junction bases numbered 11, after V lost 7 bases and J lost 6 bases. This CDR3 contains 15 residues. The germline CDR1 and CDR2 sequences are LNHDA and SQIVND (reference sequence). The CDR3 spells CASKDDRERAGELFF. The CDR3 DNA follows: TGTGCCAGTAAAGACGACAGGGAAAGGGCCGGGGAGCTGTTTTTT.